One sample yielded the 23 T cell receptor beta chains listed below, sequenced in a study of T cell repertoires in cytomegalovirus infection. TCRdb redid the calling of the reads with MiXCR, one entry per CDR3 protein. The sample contains about 530,000 distinct CDR3 sequences, about 30% of which appear only once. Sequenced: PBMCs. Receptor source: a human donor in good health (CMV status not recorded). Some clones in this sample may be carry-over from other donors' samples.

This clonotype was counted many times. This chain connects TRBV7-2 to TRBJ2-5, with D perhaps TRBD2 (6 bases). Germline CDR1 SGHTA, CDR2 FQGNSA. The germline V and J ends were trimmed by 3 bases and 9 bases, with 20 bases remaining between them. This CDR3 region has 15 residues. The CDR3 DNA is TGTGCCAGCAGCTTCCAGACTAGGGCCCCCCGGGCCCAGTACTTC. This sequence encodes CASSFQTRAPRAQYF.

The gene calls are TRBV5-1 and TRBJ2-7, with unresolved D. Germline CDR1 SGHRS, CDR2 YFSETQ. V shed 2 bases and J shed 3 bases, with 6 bases lying between them. This CDR3 contains 12 residues. The CDR3 loop reads CASSFDVYEQYF. CDR3 DNA: TGCGCCAGCAGCTTCGATGTCTACGAGCAGTACTTC.

A few counts support this clonotype. V gene TRBV7-2 combines with J gene TRBJ2-1, with 12 nucleotides matching TRBD2. CDR3 length: 17 amino acids. Germline CDR1 SGHTA, CDR2 FQGNSA. Unmatched junction bases numbered 14, after V lost 5 bases and J lost 9 bases. CDR3 amino acids: CASSHRRLAGGGGEQFF. The DNA for the CDR3 is TGTGCCAGCAGCCACCGCCGGCTAGCGGGAGGGGGGGGTGAGCAGTTCTTC. Full variable domain (missing parts from reference TRBV7-2 and TRBJ2-1): GAGVSQSPSNKVTEKGKDVELRCDPISGHTALYWYRQSLGQGLEFLIYFQGNSAPDKSGLPSDRFSAERTGGSVSTLTIQRTQQEDSAVYLCASSHRRLAGGGGEQFFGPGTRLTVL.

This clonotype was picked up a small number of times. The V gene is TRBV7-9, the J gene TRBJ2-7; D is ambiguous. Per the germline V gene, CDR1 is SEHNR and CDR2 is FQNEAQ (reference sequence). This CDR3 is 12 amino acids long. V was pared by 3 bases and J by 1 base, with 4 bases between. In DNA, the CDR3 is TGTGCCAGCAGCTTCTCTTCCTACGAGCAGTACGTC. This encodes CASSFSSYEQYV.

Only a few counts were recorded for this clonotype. The V gene is TRBV20-1, the J gene TRBJ2-7; 10 nucleotides match TRBD2. This CDR3 is built from 17 residues. V trimming: 3 bases; J trimming: 2 bases; junction bases outside the gene matches: 13. Germline CDR1 and CDR2: DFQATT and SNEGSKA (reference sequence). In DNA, the CDR3 is TGCAGTGCTAGCAGTCTAGCGGGAGCCAATCCCCCCTACGAGCAGTACTTC. This gives the protein CSASSLAGANPPYEQYF.

The CDR3 bases are TGTGCCTGGCGGGACGCCTCCTACGAGCAGTACTTC. Translation gives CAWRDASYEQYF. The chain combines TRBV30 with TRBJ2-7; D could derive from TRBD1 or TRBD2 (5 bases each). The CDR3 sequence is 12 residues long. Trimming took 5 bases from V and 0 from J, leaving 8 bases between them. CDR1 GTSNPN and CDR2 SVGIG come from the germline V gene (reference sequence).

In regard to this clonotype: A single base separates this from a much larger clone, so it may be a read error. The chain combines TRBV7-6 with TRBJ2-1; D is possibly TRBD1 (5 bases). Per germline, CDR1 SGHVS and CDR2 FNYEAQ. This CDR3 has 18 residues. The CDR3 sequence: CASSLARGNLPHYNEQSF. In DNA form, the CDR3 reads TGTGCCAGCAGCTTAGCTAGGGGAAACCTCCCCCATTACAATGAGCAGTCCTTC.

The chain recombines TRBV12-3 or TRBV12-4 with TRBJ2-1; D gene ambiguous. Deletions cut 7 bases from V and 12 bases from J, with 10 bases between. This CDR3 is built from 10 residues. The CDR3 spells CASTRQVQFF. In DNA form, the CDR3 reads TGTGCCAGCACCCGGCAGGTGCAGTTCTTC.

V is TRBV27 and J is TRBJ1-1; D unresolved. Germline lookup yields CDR1 MNHEY and CDR2 SMNVEV (reference sequence). Trimming shortened V by 7 bases and J by 4 bases, and 13 bases separated the two germline ends. This CDR3 has 13 residues. The CDR3: CASMRVSGTEAFF. CDR3 in DNA: TGTGCCAGCATGCGGGTTTCCGGCACTGAAGCTTTCTTT.

The gene calls are TRBV19 and TRBJ2-3, with a possible D match to TRBD2 (5 bases). CDR3 length: 13 residues. Trimming stripped 3 bases from V and 5 bases from J, with 9 bases between. Germline V gene data show CDR1 as LNHDA and CDR2 as SQIVND (reference sequence). The CDR3 DNA reads TGTGCCAGTAGTATGAACCGGGAAGATACGCAGTATTTT. Its protein is CASSMNREDTQYF.

In its sample, this clonotype was seen a few times. The J gene is TRBJ1-4, the V gene TRBV7-2; D remains unclear. The germline V gene has CDR1 SGHTA and CDR2 FQGNSA. The CDR3 consists of 17 residues. With 3 bases removed from V and 1 base from J, the gap between germline ends came to 15 bases. CDR3 region: CASSLGFHSVTNEKLFF. DNA of the CDR3: TGTGCCAGCAGCTTGGGTTTCCACTCGGTAACTAATGAAAAACTGTTTTTT.

A few counts support this clonotype. The chain is built from TRBV28 and TRBJ1-4; D remains ambiguous. Looked up from germline, CDR1 is MDHEN and CDR2 is SYDVKM. The length of the CDR3 is 13 residues. Trimming cost V 4 bases and J 2 bases, with 5 bases left between them. CDR3 amino acids: CASSSHTNEKLFF. DNA for the CDR3: TGTGCCAGCAGTTCTCATACTAATGAAAAACTGTTTTTT.

This clonotype was observed a few times. This sequence joins TRBV18 and TRBJ2-1; 8 bases line up with TRBD2. V was clipped by 0 bases and J by 4 bases; unmatched bases: 5. There are 16 residues in the CDR3. The V gene's germline CDR1 is KGHSH and CDR2 LQKENI. The CDR3 DNA reads as TGTGCCAGCTCACCACCGGAACTAGCGGCGTACAATGAGCAGTTCTTC. It codes for CASSPPELAAYNEQFF.

This chain links TRBV28 with TRBJ1-1; possible D gene TRBD1, 5 bases. The CDR3 extends over 15 amino acids. The V gene's germline CDR1 is MDHEN and CDR2 SYDVKM. V lost 7 bases, J lost 11 bases, and 26 bases lay in between. This CDR3 reads CASTRPGDLFRQAFF. The DNA of the CDR3 is TGTGCCAGCACCCGCCCGGGGGACCTATTCCGTCAGGCTTTCTTT.

This clonotype was detected a few times. The rearrangement joins TRBV18 to TRBJ1-1; unclear D gene. This CDR3 is built from 14 residues. V lost 1 base to trimming and J lost 0 bases, with 6 bases between them. CDR1 is KGHSH and CDR2 is LQKENI in the germline V gene. The CDR3 protein is CASSPQGVNTEAFF. The CDR3 nucleotides read TGTGCCAGCTCACCACAGGGCGTGAACACTGAAGCTTTCTTT.

The table lists this clonotype with a few counts. The V call is TRBV5-6, the J call TRBJ1-1; no clear D gene. This CDR3 is 16 amino acids long. V lost 0 bases and J 5 bases, leaving 17 bases between the germline ends. CDR1 is SGHDT and CDR2 is YYEEEE in the germline V gene. This CDR3 reads CASSLVELQLSTEAFF. CDR3 nucleotides: TGTGCCAGCAGCTTGGTCGAGTTGCAGCTATCGACTGAAGCTTTCTTT.

This chain uses TRBV4-3 with TRBJ1-2, with D possibly matching TRBD1 (5 bases). The length of the CDR3 is 15 residues. V lost 0 bases and J lost 8, with 16 bases in between. CDR1 LGHNA and CDR2 YSLEER come from the germline V gene. The CDR3 DNA reads as TGCGCCAGCAGCCAAGACCAAGCTTCGGGGGACGGCTACACCTTC. The encoded protein is CASSQDQASGDGYTF.

The chain recombines TRBV29-1 with TRBJ2-7; unclear D gene. CDR1 is SQVTM and CDR2 is ANQGSEA in the germline V gene. CDR3 length: 12 residues. The V end was cut by 4 bases, the J end by 3 bases, with 10 bases between. CDR3 loop: CSVARQDYEQYF. The CDR3 bases are TGCAGCGTTGCCCGGCAGGACTACGAGCAGTACTTC.

The rearrangement uses TRBV12-3 or TRBV12-4 and TRBJ2-1; D ambiguous. The CDR3 contains 16 residues. Deletions cut 7 bases from V and 2 bases from J, with 18 bases between. CDR3 bases: TGTGCCAGCACCCCGAGTTACCTGGGGACCTACAATGAGCAGTTCTTC. This gives the protein CASTPSYLGTYNEQFF.

The sample holds many counts of this clonotype. The genes are TRBV28 and TRBJ1-2, with 10 bases fitting TRBD1. CDR1 MDHEN and CDR2 SYDVKM come from the germline V gene. The CDR3 extends over 14 amino acids. V trimming: 2 bases; J trimming: 8 bases; junction bases outside the gene matches: 5. CDR3 sequence reads: CASSLAGQGGGYTF. The CDR3 DNA reads as TGTGCCAGCAGTTTAGCCGGACAGGGGGGGGGCTACACCTTC.

The sample holds many counts of this clonotype. The J gene is TRBJ2-3, the V gene TRBV7-6, with TRBD2 matching over 9 bases. The junction had 8 bases not matched to a gene; V was cut back by 5 bases and J by 2 bases. The length of the CDR3 is 16 residues. Germline V gene lookup returns CDR1 SGHVS and CDR2 FNYEAQ. Here the CDR3 reads CASSPLSGSDTDTQYF. As DNA, the CDR3 is TGTGCCAGCAGCCCGCTTAGCGGGAGCGACACAGATACGCAGTATTTT.

This clonotype was seen once. V and J are TRBV19 and TRBJ2-2; D is ambiguous. Looked up from germline, CDR1 is LNHDA and CDR2 is SQIVND (reference sequence). V was trimmed by 3 bases and J by 0 bases, leaving 11 bases between them. CDR3 length equals 16 residues. Here the CDR3 reads CASSINLPANTGELFF. The DNA for the CDR3 is TGTGCCAGTAGTATTAACCTCCCAGCGAACACCGGGGAGCTGTTTTTT.

The chain carries TRBV19 and TRBJ2-5; tentative D call: TRBD1 (5 bases). V lost 6 bases and J 5 bases, leaving 16 bases between the germline ends. This CDR3 is 14 amino acids long. Germline CDR1 reads LNHDA; CDR2 reads SQIVND (reference sequence). CDR3 DNA sequence: TGTGCCAGTAGCCCAGGACACTTTAGCGAGACCCAGTACTTC. It translates to CASSPGHFSETQYF.